The source of this TCR beta chain is a study of technical replicates of blood from a handful of donors. The data were produced by immunoSEQ multiplex PCR, yet TCRdb's version contains in-frame clones alone and is incomplete. The data show fewer than 95,000 clones, 85% to 95% seen once. Per germline, CDR1 MNHEY and CDR2 SMNVEV (reference sequence). Between the trimmed V and J ends, which lost 4 bases and 0 bases, there was a span of 7 bases. This CDR3 contains 14 residues. The chain uses TRBV27 and TRBJ1-3; no clear D gene. The sample consisted of T cells isolated from PBMCs. This clonotype was obtained from a human donor in good health. The CDR3 loop reads CASSSRSSGNTIYF. CDR3 in DNA: TGTGCCAGCAGTTCAAGGAGCTCTGGAAACACCATATATTTT.